The 29 T cell receptor beta chains presented below share a single source sample, sequenced in a study of blood T cells in healthy people across ages. For the second PCR, which ran for roughly 6 to 12 cycles, a sample-barcoded 5' primer and a J-beta primer mix were used. One entry per CDR3 protein, called by TCRdb with MiXCR from the 5' RACE reads. This table has about 770,000 distinct CDR3 sequences, more than 40% appearing once. The material sequenced was blood. The receptor set was obtained from a man in his 60s in good health.

This chain uses TRBV5-6 with TRBJ1-2; D gene unclear. V lost 0 bases, J lost 5 bases, and 17 bases lay in between. The V gene's germline CDR1 is SGHDT and CDR2 YYEEEE. This CDR3 is 16 amino acids long. CDR3 residues: CASSLAREWAGYGYTF. DNA of the CDR3: TGTGCCAGCAGCTTGGCCAGAGAGTGGGCAGGATATGGCTACACCTTC.

This clonotype was counted a few times. The V gene is TRBV29-1, the J gene TRBJ2-7; perhaps TRBD1 as D (5 bases). The CDR3 has 16 residues. V was cut by 0 bases and J by 3 bases, with 18 bases left in between. Germline CDR1 reads SQVTM; CDR2 reads ANQGSEA. The CDR3 sequence is CSVEDAGPGSYYEQYF. The CDR3 region has the DNA TGCAGCGTTGAAGATGCTGGGCCAGGGTCCTACTACGAGCAGTACTTC.

This chain uses TRBV28 with TRBJ2-6, with unresolved D. CDR1 is MDHEN, CDR2 SYDVKM, per germline. CDR3 length equals 14 residues. V dropped 8 bases and J dropped 1 base, with 9 bases sitting between them. The CDR3 DNA sequence: TGTGCCAGCCGTCTAGGGTCTGGGGCCAACGTCCTGACTTTC. This gives the protein CASRLGSGANVLTF.

There are a few counts of this clonotype. The genes are TRBV6-6 and TRBJ2-3; 8 nucleotides match TRBD2. Trimming took 4 bases from V and 2 from J; bases not matched to a gene: 5. Germline V gene data show CDR1 as MNHNY and CDR2 as SVGAGI (reference sequence). The CDR3 sequence is 15 residues long. CDR3 sequence (DNA): TGTGCCAGCAGTTTAGGAGCGGGGGACACAGATACGCAGTATTTT. Its translation is CASSLGAGDTDTQYF.

V and J are TRBV21-1 and TRBJ2-7; TRBD2 is taken as the D call from the table, unchecked against the DNA. TRBV21-1 counts as a pseudogene. The length of the CDR3 is 17 residues. CDR3 nucleotides: TGTCCCACGGGTAGGCCCGGGACAAACTGTGCCTCCTACGAGCAGTACTTC. Protein sequence: CPTGRPGTNCASYEQYF.

The genes are TRBV4-3 and TRBJ2-3; D is uncertain. The germline CDR1 and CDR2 sequences are LGHNA and YSLEER. The germline V and J ends were trimmed by 0 bases and 6 bases, with 7 bases remaining between them. The CDR3 covers 13 residues. CDR3 DNA sequence: TGCGCCAGCAGCCAAGAGCACTGGGATACGCAGTATTTT. It is translated as CASSQEHWDTQYF.

This CDR3 is CATRPGRVTSGAETQYF. The CDR3, as DNA: TGTGCCACCAGACCGGGTCGAGTGACTAGCGGTGCTGAGACCCAGTACTTC. The J gene is TRBJ2-5, the V gene TRBV15; 9 positions match TRBD2. The germline V gene encodes CDR1 LNHNV and CDR2 YYDKDF (reference sequence). This CDR3 has 17 amino acids. V shed 6 bases, J shed 5 bases, and the junction held 16 bases outside the gene matches.

This clonotype came up a few times. The rearrangement uses TRBV20-1 and TRBJ2-3; maybe TRBD2 (6 bases). The CDR3 has 14 residues. V shed 6 bases and J shed 4 bases, with 17 bases lying between them. Germline loops: CDR1 DFQATT, CDR2 SNEGSKA (reference sequence). The CDR3 protein is CSARDLHFSDTQYF. In DNA, the CDR3 is TGCAGTGCGCGGGACTTACATTTTTCAGATACGCAGTATTTT.

This clonotype was picked up a small number of times. This chain links TRBV7-2 with TRBJ2-5; weak D call: TRBD2 (6 bases). Germline-derived CDR1 and CDR2 are SGHTA and FQGNSA. The CDR3 loop spans 14 amino acids. Trimming shortened V by 5 bases and J by 1 base, and 11 bases separated the two germline ends. This chain's CDR3 is CASSPWGGQETQYF. The CDR3 region has the DNA TGTGCCAGCAGCCCTTGGGGAGGCCAAGAGACCCAGTACTTC.

The chain employs TRBV4-3 and TRBJ2-7; 9 bases fit TRBD1. The CDR3 is made up of 18 amino acids. The trim removed 7 bases at V and 4 bases at J, leaving 20 bases unmatched. CDR1 and CDR2 (germline): LGHNA, YSLEER. CDR3 sequence (DNA): TGCGCCAGCAACCGACGGATACAGGGACAGGGAGGGTTTTACGAGCAGTACTTC. It is translated as CASNRRIQGQGGFYEQYF.

The chain has TRBV20-1 and TRBJ1-4; TRBD1 matches at 7 bases. There are 14 residues in the CDR3. V lost 6 bases and J lost 7; bases outside the gene matches: 11. Germline-derived CDR1 and CDR2 are DFQATT and SNEGSKA (reference sequence). Written as DNA, the CDR3 is TGCAGTGCCAGGGGGTCAGGGAAGGCTGAAAAACTGTTTTTT. Translating gives CSARGSGKAEKLFF.

In the case of this clonotype: Being one base from a much bigger clone, this may be a read error. The J gene is TRBJ1-5, the V gene TRBV29-1, with D possibly TRBD1 on 5 matching bases. Germline V lookup: CDR1 SQVTM, CDR2 ANQGSEA. There are 14 residues in the CDR3. The CDR3 loop reads CCVGSGGSNQPQHF. CDR3 sequence (DNA): TGCTGCGTTGGATCTGGGGGTAGCAATCAGCCCCAGCATTTT.

This clonotype was counted once. At one of its ends the junction is not consistent with the germline gene, which may arise from a read error. The chain uses TRBV6-5 and TRBJ1-6; D not resolved. Germline V gene lookup returns CDR1 MNHEY and CDR2 SVGAGI. The CDR3 is 12 amino acids. CDR3 region: CASRGDNSPPHF. In nucleotides, the CDR3 is TGTGCCAGCAGGGGTGATAATTCACCCCCCCACTTT.

A remark on this clonotype: A junction boundary mismatches the germline segment, possibly from a read error. The V gene is TRBV2, the J gene TRBJ2-5; D remains unclear. CDR3 length: 10 residues. Looked up from germline, CDR1 is SNHLY and CDR2 is FYNNEI. CDR3 region: CASGDWTQYF. For the CDR3, the DNA is TGTGCCAGCGGTGATTGGACCCAGTACTTC.

This clonotype was seen ten or more times. The rearrangement joins TRBV5-1 to TRBJ2-1, with 7 bases lining up with TRBD1. Germline trimming cut 6 bases from V and 5 bases from J; bases unmatched to any gene: 8. The germline CDR1 and CDR2 sequences are SGHRS and YFSETQ. The CDR3 runs to 14 residues. The CDR3 nucleotides read TGCGCCAGCAAGGTCGGGACAGCCAACAATGAGCAGTTCTTC. This sequence encodes CASKVGTANNEQFF.

CDR3 sequence: CATSRDLSKSSYEQYF. The CDR3 nucleotides are TGTGCCACCAGCAGAGATCTGTCGAAGAGCTCCTACGAGCAGTACTTC. The rearrangement joins TRBV15 to TRBJ2-7, with D hard to call. V dropped 0 bases and J dropped 0 bases, with 12 bases sitting between them. The V gene's germline CDR1 is LNHNV and CDR2 YYDKDF (reference sequence). This CDR3 spans 16 amino acids.

This rearrangement joins TRBV20-1 to TRBJ2-1, with 8 bases that match TRBD2. Germline V gene sequence: CDR1 DFQATT, CDR2 SNEGSKA (reference sequence). Trimming took 4 bases from V and 3 from J; bases not matched to a gene: 11. The CDR3 is made up of 16 amino acids. Here the CDR3 DNA reads TGCAGTGCTACGGGACTAGAAGTACGGTTCTACAATGAGCAGTTCTTC. Translated, it gives CSATGLEVRFYNEQFF.

The chain joins TRBV6-6 to TRBJ2-3, with 8 bases matching TRBD2. CDR3 size: 15 residues. Germline V CDR1 and CDR2: MNHNY, SVGAGI (reference sequence). The V gene end was trimmed by 5 bases and the J gene end by 2 bases; junction bases not matched to a gene: 6. The CDR3 coding sequence is TGTGCCAGCAGTGGCTTTAGCGGGGTCACAGATACGCAGTATTTT. Translated: CASSGFSGVTDTQYF.

This chain connects TRBV9 to TRBJ2-3; tentatively, D is TRBD2 (6 bases). Germline-derived CDR1 and CDR2 are SGDLS and YYNGEE. The V end lost 0 bases, the J end lost 4 bases, and 15 bases lay between the germline ends. The CDR3 totals 16 residues. CDR3: CASSVGGVNSPDTQYF. The CDR3 DNA reads as TGTGCCAGCAGCGTAGGGGGGGTTAACAGCCCAGATACGCAGTATTTT.

The rearrangement uses TRBV30 and TRBJ2-3; D is unresolved. From germline, CDR1 is GTSNPN and CDR2 SVGIG (reference sequence). The CDR3 spans 11 residues. The chain's CDR3 is CAWRRWDTQYF. CDR3 bases: TGTGCTTGGCGACGCTGGGATACGCAGTATTTT.

For the CDR3, the DNA is TGTGCTACCGTACACGCTGGGGCCACAAACAATGAGCAGTTCTTC. This translates into CATVHAGATNNEQFF. The rearrangement uses TRBV7-9 and TRBJ2-1, with D tentatively TRBD1 (5 bases). The CDR3 consists of 15 residues. Germline lookup yields CDR1 SEHNR and CDR2 FQNEAQ (reference sequence).

V gene TRBV29-1 combines with J gene TRBJ2-7, with no clear D. CDR3 size: 12 residues. Germline V gives CDR1 SQVTM, CDR2 ANQGSEA. The V and J ends lost 4 bases and 11 bases respectively, with 18 bases between them. The CDR3 spells CSVVSGGWVEYF. DNA for the CDR3: TGCAGCGTTGTTTCGGGTGGCTGGGTCGAGTACTTC.

The gene calls are TRBV7-9 and TRBJ1-4; D gene uncertain. Per germline, CDR1 SEHNR and CDR2 FQNEAQ (reference sequence). V shed 5 bases and J shed 0 bases, with 13 bases lying between them. The CDR3 is 16 residues long. For the CDR3, the DNA is TGTGCCAGCAGCGCCTATAAGGCATCAACTAATGAAAAACTGTTTTTT. Protein product: CASSAYKASTNEKLFF.

Regarding this clonotype: The germline gene is not matched at one end of the junction; a read error may be the cause. V and J are TRBV7-3 and TRBJ2-1, with 12 nucleotides matching TRBD1. This CDR3 is built from 14 residues. Germline CDR1 is SGHTA and CDR2 is FQGTGA. The CDR3 reads CAGSYSGQGAEQFF. The DNA of the CDR3 is TGTGCCGGCAGCTACTCGGGACAGGGGGCTGAGCAGTTCTTC.

In this sample, this clonotype turned up a few times. This rearrangement joins TRBV7-9 to TRBJ2-1; 9 nucleotides line up with TRBD1. The CDR3 extends over 16 amino acids. V shed 5 bases and J 2 bases; nucleotides not matched to a gene: 7. Germline CDR1 is SEHNR and CDR2 is FQNEAQ (reference sequence). The CDR3 loop reads CASSPGTGFPYNEQFF. Written as DNA, the CDR3 is TGTGCCAGCAGCCCCGGGACAGGGTTCCCCTACAATGAGCAGTTCTTC.

The J gene is TRBJ1-5, the V gene TRBV6-6; maybe TRBD1 (5 bases). The CDR3 is made up of 14 amino acids. The germline gives CDR1 MNHNY, CDR2 SVGAGI (reference sequence). Trimming stripped 7 bases from V and 4 bases from J, with 14 bases between. CDR3 sequence: CASMGGGDNQPQHF. CDR3 sequence (DNA): TGTGCCAGCATGGGCGGGGGGGATAATCAGCCCCAGCATTTT.

The chain joins TRBV12-3 or TRBV12-4 to TRBJ1-1; the D gene is possibly TRBD1 (6 bases). The CDR3 is 14 amino acids. The V gene lost 6 bases and the J gene lost 0 bases, with 11 bases spanning the gap. For the CDR3, the DNA is TGTGCCAGCAGACTACAGGGCTTGAACACTGAAGCTTTCTTT. It yields the protein CASRLQGLNTEAFF.

The gene calls are TRBV18 and TRBJ2-7, with D possibly matching TRBD1 (5 bases). Germline V gene sequence: CDR1 KGHSH, CDR2 LQKENI. The CDR3 is 15 residues long. Trimming stripped 1 base from V and 0 bases from J, with 10 bases between. The CDR3 loop is CASSPLGHNSYEQYF. The CDR3, as DNA: TGTGCCAGCTCACCACTAGGACACAACTCCTACGAGCAGTACTTC. Full variable domain (remainder filled in from reference TRBV18 and TRBJ2-7): NAGVMQNPRHLVRRRGQEARLRCSPMKGHSHVYWYRQLPEEGLKFMVYLQKENIIDESGMPKERFSAEFPKEGPSILRIQQVVRGDSAAYFCASSPLGHNSYEQYFGPGTRLTVT.

This rearrangement joins TRBV5-1 to TRBJ1-1; D is unclear. The CDR3 sequence is 13 residues long. V lost 2 bases and J 6 bases, leaving 11 bases between the germline ends. Germline CDR1 and CDR2: SGHRS and YFSETQ. The CDR3 region is CASSFDVSSEAFF. The CDR3 coding sequence is TGCGCCAGCAGCTTTGACGTATCGTCTGAAGCTTTCTTT.